One and the same sample provided the 18 T cell receptor beta chains below, sequenced in a study of Graves' ophthalmopathy and Graves' hyperthyroidism. The TCR beta CDR3 regions underwent amplification from RNA transcripts. First-round RT-PCR employed HTBI primers, with a second-round multiplex PCR after it. TCRdb itself ran the multiplex PCR reads through MiXCR, one entry per CDR3 protein. Of hundreds of thousands of distinct CDR3 sequences in the sample, about a fifth were seen once. Sequences were obtained from peripheral blood. The receptors were gathered from a woman aged 18-29 years with stable Graves' hyperthyroidism. Some clones in this sample may be carry-over from other donors' samples.

This clonotype was picked up many times. The chain carries TRBV27 and TRBJ1-5, with 7 bases aligning to TRBD1. The V segment lost 2 bases and the J segment 3 bases; nucleotides outside the gene matches: 7. Germline V gives CDR1 MNHEY, CDR2 SMNVEV (reference sequence). CDR3 length: 16 residues. The DNA for the CDR3 is TGTGCCAGCAGTTTACCAACAGGGGCGGTCAATCAGCCCCAGCATTTT. Protein product: CASSLPTGAVNQPQHF.

This clonotype has only a few counts. This chain joins TRBV28 and TRBJ1-5; 7 bases align to TRBD1. V dropped 5 bases and J dropped 6; count of bases not matched to a gene: 10. The CDR3 sequence is 15 residues long. CDR1 is MDHEN and CDR2 is SYDVKM in the germline V gene. The CDR3 protein is CASSPRDSGRQPQHF. CDR3 DNA sequence: TGTGCCAGCAGTCCGCGGGACAGCGGGCGTCAGCCCCAGCATTTT.

A few counts support this clonotype. This chain uses TRBV2 with TRBJ1-1; D remains unclear. This CDR3 is 13 amino acids long. The V end was cut by 6 bases, the J end by 3 bases, with 11 bases between. CDR1 and CDR2 (germline): SNHLY, FYNNEI. The CDR3 region is CASSVSRDTEAFF. The CDR3 nucleotides read TGTGCCAGCAGCGTCAGCCGAGACACTGAAGCTTTCTTT.

This clonotype has ten or more counts. V usage is TRBV18 and J usage is TRBJ1-1; D unresolved. This CDR3 comprises 12 residues. The V gene lost 6 bases and the J gene lost 6 bases, with 11 bases spanning the gap. Germline assignment: CDR1 KGHSH and CDR2 LQKENI. In DNA form, the CDR3 reads TGTGCCAGCTCTAACGGGGTGTCTGAAGCTTTCTTT. This encodes CASSNGVSEAFF.

The chain uses TRBV20-1 and TRBJ1-1; D gene ambiguous. This CDR3 has 10 residues. Per the germline V gene, CDR1 is DFQATT and CDR2 is SNEGSKA (reference sequence). The V gene lost 3 bases and the J gene lost 4 bases, with 3 bases spanning the gap. CDR3 nucleotide sequence: TGCAGTGCTAGTTTCACTGAAGCTTTCTTT. It translates to CSASFTEAFF.

This clonotype was seen only a few times. This rearrangement joins TRBV4-1 to TRBJ1-1, with TRBD1 identical over 10 bases. Trimming removed 2 bases from V and 1 base from J; junction bases left unmatched: 7. The CDR3 extends over 17 amino acids. Germline V gene lookup returns CDR1 MGHRA and CDR2 YSYEKL. As DNA, the CDR3 is TGCGCCAGCAGCCAACCAGACAGGGGGCAGGGGAACACTGAAGCTTTCTTT. It codes for CASSQPDRGQGNTEAFF.

The sample holds a few counts of this clonotype. The chain carries TRBV7-3 and TRBJ2-2; 10 nucleotides align to TRBD2. The V gene's germline CDR1 is SGHTA and CDR2 FQGTGA. J was trimmed by 4 bases and V by 0 bases; bases with no gene match: 5. The CDR3 consists of 17 residues. CDR3 bases: TGTGCCAGCAGCTTAACATCCCAGCGGGGGGGCACCGGGGAGCTGTTTTTT. Translating it yields CASSLTSQRGGTGELFF.

In this sample, this clonotype turned up many times. V usage is TRBV30 and J usage is TRBJ1-1; D remains ambiguous. The germline CDR1 and CDR2 sequences are GTSNPN and SVGIG (reference sequence). Trimming cost V 3 bases and J 1 base, with 9 bases left between them. The CDR3 length is 13 residues. CDR3 residues: CAWRGTENTEAFF. The CDR3 DNA follows: TGTGCCTGGAGGGGAACAGAGAACACTGAAGCTTTCTTT.

This clonotype appeared once. V gene TRBV28 combines with J gene TRBJ2-7, with 7 bases that match TRBD2. V was pared by 2 bases and J by 3 bases, with 7 bases of the junction left unmatched. Per germline, CDR1 MDHEN and CDR2 SYDVKM. This CDR3 is 15 amino acids long. The CDR3 is CASSLVSGVIYEQYF. DNA of the CDR3: TGTGCCAGCAGTTTAGTAAGCGGGGTAATCTACGAGCAGTACTTC.

This clonotype has ten or more counts. The chain couples TRBV12-3 or TRBV12-4 to TRBJ1-2; D perhaps matches TRBD1 (5 bases). The CDR3 extends over 13 amino acids. The V and J ends lost 5 bases and 6 bases respectively, with 13 bases between them. The CDR3 region is CASSPRTRNGYTF. In nucleotides, the CDR3 is TGTGCCAGCAGTCCCCGGACAAGAAATGGCTACACCTTC.

The V and J genes are TRBV28 and TRBJ2-7; D may be TRBD1 (6 bases). Looked up from germline, CDR1 is MDHEN and CDR2 is SYDVKM. Trimming took 5 bases from V and 5 from J, leaving 16 bases between them. The CDR3 is 14 amino acids. CDR3 amino acids: CASSPPQGRDEQYF. The CDR3 coding sequence is TGTGCCAGCAGTCCGCCCCAGGGGCGCGACGAGCAGTACTTC.

This clonotype showed up many times. The rearrangement links TRBV5-1 to TRBJ1-6, with a weak D call TRBD1 (6 bases). The CDR3 spans 15 residues. V lost 2 bases and J 9 bases, leaving 15 bases between the germline ends. Germline assignment: CDR1 SGHRS and CDR2 YFSETQ. The CDR3 loop reads CASSLPMTGPSPLHF. CDR3 DNA sequence: TGCGCCAGCAGCTTACCGATGACAGGCCCTTCACCCCTCCACTTT.

The gene calls are TRBV7-3 and TRBJ2-5; TRBD1 aligns across 8 bases. Trimming at V came to 5 bases and at J to 1 base, leaving 6 bases not matched to a gene. Germline values: CDR1 SGHTA, CDR2 FQGTGA. The CDR3 runs 15 residues. In DNA form, the CDR3 reads TGTGCCAGCAGCCCCGACAGGGGACCCCAAGAGACCCAGTACTTC. Protein: CASSPDRGPQETQYF.

The rearrangement links TRBV11-1 to TRBJ2-7, with 8 bases aligning to TRBD1. Looked up from germline, CDR1 is SGHAT and CDR2 is FQDESV (reference sequence). This CDR3 has 14 residues. The J segment lost 3 bases and the V segment lost 2 bases, leaving 3 bases of the junction unmatched. CDR3 DNA: TGTGCCAGCAGCTTAACCGACAGGGGCTACGAGCAGTACTTC. It encodes CASSLTDRGYEQYF.

At least ten counts were recorded for this clonotype. The chain has TRBV12-3 or TRBV12-4 and TRBJ1-1, with D perhaps matching TRBD1 (5 bases). Trimming shortened V by 6 bases and J by 2 bases, and 16 bases separated the two germline ends. The CDR3 spans 15 residues. CDR3 protein: CASSPAGGGNTEAFF. The CDR3 nucleotides are TGTGCCAGCAGCCCAGCAGGTGGGGGTAACACTGAAGCTTTCTTT.

To note about this clonotype: A read error may account for a junction end that differs from germline. V is TRBV29-1 and J is TRBJ2-2; TRBD1 or TRBD2 may be the D gene (5 bases each). Germline CDR1 reads SQVTM; CDR2 reads ANQGSEA. This CDR3 has 12 residues. CDR3 loop: CSGEGVTGELIF. The CDR3, as DNA: TGCAGCGGGGAAGGGGTTACCGGGGAGCTGATTTTT.

The sample holds many counts of this clonotype. The chain uses TRBV7-8 and TRBJ1-5, with 10 bases aligning to TRBD1. Per the germline V gene, CDR1 is SGHVS and CDR2 is FQNEAQ. The CDR3 totals 16 residues. V lost 4 bases and J lost 4; bases outside the gene matches: 7. CDR3: CASSSPGQGWNQPQHF. The CDR3 DNA reads as TGTGCCAGCAGCTCTCCGGGACAGGGGTGGAATCAGCCCCAGCATTTT.

This clonotype came up many times. V and J are TRBV4-1 and TRBJ1-1; D is undetermined. CDR1 is MGHRA, CDR2 YSYEKL, per germline. V was clipped by 2 bases and J by 1 base, with 8 bases between them. The CDR3 has 14 residues. The chain's CDR3 is CASSQLGGNTEAFF. In DNA, the CDR3 is TGCGCCAGCAGCCAACTGGGCGGGAACACTGAAGCTTTCTTT.